This TCR beta chain originates from a study of T cells after yellow fever vaccination. About the research overall: Low-cell-number fractions were prepared with SMART-Seq v4 Ultra Low Input.

The 5'RACE template-switching step produced TCR cDNA and added a universal primer site and UMIs. Using its own MiXCR run on the 5' RACE reads, TCRdb lists one record per CDR3 protein. The sample carries 450,000 to 550,000 distinct CDR3 sequences, around a fifth recorded once. From germline, CDR1 is SGHKS and CDR2 YYEKEE (reference sequence). V lost 3 bases and J lost 1, with 14 bases in between. This CDR3 is 16 amino acids long. Worth noting for this clonotype: Its antigen is not identified.

General study results and limits: One caveat is that FACS-sorted repertoires could contain abundant clonotypes contaminating from the bulk population. Weaker in magnitude, the secondary response showed a faster peak on day 5 versus 15.

The sequence derives from a man younger than 35 who received the YFV17D yellow fever vaccine. The source was PBMCs, collected roughly 20 days after the first yellow fever vaccination. This chain uses TRBV5-5 with TRBJ2-1, with D perhaps TRBD1 (6 bases). CDR3 protein: CASSSRPDRSYNEQFF. The CDR3 DNA follows: TGTGCCAGCAGCTCACGCCCCGACAGGTCCTACAATGAGCAGTTCTTC.